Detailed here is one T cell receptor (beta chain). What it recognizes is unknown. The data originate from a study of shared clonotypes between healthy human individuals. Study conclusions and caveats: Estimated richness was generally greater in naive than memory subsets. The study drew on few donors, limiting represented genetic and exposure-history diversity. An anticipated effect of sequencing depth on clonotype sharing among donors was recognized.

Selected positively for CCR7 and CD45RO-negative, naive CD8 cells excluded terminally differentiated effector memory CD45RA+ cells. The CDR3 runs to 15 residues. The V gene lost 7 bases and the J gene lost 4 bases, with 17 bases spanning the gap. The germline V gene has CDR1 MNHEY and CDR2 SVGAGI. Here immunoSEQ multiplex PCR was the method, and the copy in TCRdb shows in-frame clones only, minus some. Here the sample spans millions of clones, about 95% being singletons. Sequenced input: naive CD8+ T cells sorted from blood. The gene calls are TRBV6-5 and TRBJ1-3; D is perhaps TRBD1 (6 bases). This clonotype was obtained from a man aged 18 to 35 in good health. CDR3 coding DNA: TGTGCCAGCACCCAGCGGGGGCTCCGCGGAAACACCATATATTTT. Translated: CASTQRGLRGNTIYF.